At least ten counts were recorded for the clone carrying this T cell receptor beta chain. Its antigen is undetermined. Molecular barcoding with unique molecular identifiers was used for the TCRbeta library. TCRdb used MiXCR to reprocess the PCR reads, holding one entry per CDR3 protein. This repertoire shows some 310,000 distinct CDR3 sequences, around 25% found once; its top ten account for roughly 11%. This specimen comes from a study of T-cell reconstitution after alpha-beta-depleted transplantation in children. Whole-study findings and limits: Diversity of TCRbeta at day 60 was high in some patients, arising from surviving recipient T cells and thymic progenitors. Among T cells one year after transplant, newly produced cells accounted for most counts and diversity. Several hundred expanded graft clones reportedly were the source of alpha-beta T cells about two months after transplant.

Specimen: PBMCs, mostly from graft donor cells, collected 180 days after TCRalphabeta/CD19-depleted stem cell transplant. The source is a male patient younger than 18 who had a stem cell transplant for acute lymphoblastic leukemia, so the T cells may come from the graft donor.

The CDR3 loop reads CASSFSGRNTGELFF. DNA of the CDR3: TGTGCCAGCAGTTTTAGCGGGAGGAACACCGGGGAGCTGTTTTTT. This chain links TRBV7-2 with TRBJ2-2; 9 nucleotides align to TRBD2. This CDR3 region has 15 residues. Germline CDR1 is SGHTA and CDR2 is FQGNSA. The junction had 3 bases not matched to a gene; V was cut back by 6 bases and J by 1 base. Supplemented by reference TRBV7-2 and TRBJ2-2, the full variable domain reads GAGVSQSPSNKVTEKGKDVELRCDPISGHTALYWYRQSLGQGLEFLIYFQGNSAPDKSGLPSDRFSAERTGGSVSTLTIQRTQQEDSAVYLCASSFSGRNTGELFFGEGSRLTVL.